These 22 T cell receptor beta chains originate from one sample sequenced in a study of blood T cell repertoires in COVID-19. Method: immunoSEQ multiplex PCR; TCRdb's copy keeps in-frame clones and lacks some. This sample has roughly 170,000 clones, with approximately 84% found just once. Sequencing was performed on peripheral blood. These receptors were collected from a human donor in a cohort sampled during active COVID-19.

This chain uses TRBV6-6 with TRBJ1-2; maybe TRBD1 (6 bases). The CDR3 is made up of 13 amino acids. CDR1 and CDR2 from the germline V gene are MNHNY and SVGAGI (reference sequence). V was pared by 10 bases and J by 2 bases, with 14 bases between. The CDR3 region has the DNA TGTGCCACCGGACAGATATCAAACTATGGCTACACCTTC. This encodes CATGQISNYGYTF.

This clone was found once. The gene calls are TRBV19 and TRBJ1-4; D not certain. V was cut by 5 bases and J by 7 bases, with 20 bases left in between. Per the germline V gene, CDR1 is LNHDA and CDR2 is SQIVND (reference sequence). This CDR3 has 16 amino acids. The CDR3 is CASSADTGREGEKLFF. CDR3 nucleotide sequence: TGTGCCAGTAGTGCCGACACGGGGAGAGAAGGTGAAAAACTGTTTTTT.

The CDR3 here is CASSPPNGGAVGELFF. The CDR3 region has the DNA TGTGCCAGCTCACCACCCAACGGGGGGGCCGTAGGGGAGCTGTTTTTT. The chain carries TRBV18 and TRBJ2-2; 8 bases are shared with TRBD2. With 0 bases clipped from V and 8 bases from J, the junction kept 8 bases outside the gene matches. Germline assignment: CDR1 KGHSH and CDR2 LQKENI. The CDR3 has 16 residues.

The chain is built from TRBV6-6 and TRBJ1-2, with unresolved D. The CDR3 is 13 residues long. Germline V gene lookup returns CDR1 MNHNY and CDR2 SVGAGI (reference sequence). With 6 bases removed from V and 4 bases from J, the gap between germline ends came to 12 bases. DNA for the CDR3: TGTGCCAGCAGGGTGGAGGGTGCCTATGGCTACACCTTC. Residues: CASRVEGAYGYTF.

V usage is TRBV11-3 and J usage is TRBJ2-7; 10 bases fit TRBD1. J was trimmed by 2 bases and V by 0 bases; bases with no gene match: 10. CDR1 SGHNT and CDR2 YENEEA come from the germline V gene. The CDR3 spans 18 residues. The CDR3 nucleotides read TGTGCCAGCAGCTTAGATCGGGACAGGGGCCTTGACCCCTACGAGCAGTACTTC. This gives the protein CASSLDRDRGLDPYEQYF.

The chain combines TRBV4-1 with TRBJ2-5; 11 bases are a match to TRBD2. The CDR3 is 16 residues long. The V segment lost 2 bases and the J segment 2 bases; nucleotides outside the gene matches: 4. The germline V gene has CDR1 MGHRA and CDR2 YSYEKL. The CDR3 sequence is CASSQQGLADQETQYF. CDR3 DNA sequence: TGCGCCAGCAGCCAACAGGGACTAGCGGATCAAGAGACCCAGTACTTC.

This clone was recorded once. J is TRBJ1-5 and V is TRBV5-8; 7 bases are a match to TRBD1. Germline V gives CDR1 SGHTS, CDR2 YDEGEE. Unmatched junction bases numbered 4, after V lost 2 bases and J lost 2 bases. The CDR3 length is 15 residues. CDR3 coding DNA: TGTGCCAGCAGCTTAGGGGGCTGGCGCAATCAGCCCCAGCATTTT. It yields the protein CASSLGGWRNQPQHF.

The table lists this clone with a count of one. This chain links TRBV2 with TRBJ1-3; D perhaps matches TRBD1 (6 bases). Trimming stripped 8 bases from V and 3 bases from J, with 11 bases between. The CDR3 is 13 amino acids. In germline, CDR1 is SNHLY, CDR2 FYNNEI. The CDR3 DNA follows: TGTGCCAGCTCCGGGGACAATGGAAACACCATATATTTT. Translated, it gives CASSGDNGNTIYF.

The chain has TRBV9 and TRBJ1-1; tentatively, D is TRBD1 (5 bases). This CDR3 spans 14 amino acids. V lost 2 bases and J 2 bases, leaving 10 bases between the germline ends. The germline V gene has CDR1 SGDLS and CDR2 YYNGEE. CDR3 in amino acids: CASSVLTENTEAFF. For the CDR3, the DNA is TGTGCCAGCAGCGTGTTGACAGAAAACACTGAAGCTTTCTTT.

The J gene is TRBJ1-4, the V gene TRBV7-6; possibly TRBD1 for D (5 bases). Trimming took 1 base from V and 8 from J, leaving 11 bases between them. Germline V gives CDR1 SGHVS, CDR2 FNYEAQ. This CDR3 is built from 14 residues. As DNA, the CDR3 is TGTGCCAGCAGCTTAGGATCGGGGGAGGAAAAACTGTTTTTT. Protein product: CASSLGSGEEKLFF. The entire variable domain, with the rest obtained from reference TRBV7-6 and TRBJ1-4, is as follows: GAGVSQSPRYKVTKRGQDVALRCDPISGHVSLYWYRQALGQGPEFLTYFNYEAQQDKSGLPNDRFSAERPEGSISTLTIQRTEQRDSAMYRCASSLGSGEEKLFFGSGTQLSVL.

This rearrangement joins TRBV10-1 to TRBJ2-7, with 7 bases fitting TRBD1. Trimming cost V 3 bases and J 2 bases; bases outside gene matches: 7. Germline CDR1 reads WNHNN; CDR2 reads SYGVQD (reference sequence). This CDR3 is 15 amino acids long. The CDR3, as DNA: TGCGCCAGCAGTGATCAAACAGGGGCGCCCTACGAGCAGTACTTC. This sequence encodes CASSDQTGAPYEQYF.

The V call is TRBV5-6, the J call TRBJ1-2; a possible D gene is TRBD1 (6 bases). This CDR3 contains 15 residues. Germline CDR1 is SGHDT and CDR2 is YYEEEE. Trimming left V 0 bases short and J 8 bases short, with 17 bases between. The DNA of the CDR3 is TGTGCCAGCAGCTTGGACAGGGTTTGGTTTTCCGGCTACACCTTC. Translated, it gives CASSLDRVWFSGYTF.

The chain links TRBV19 to TRBJ2-7, with 8 bases aligning to TRBD1. With 9 bases clipped from V and 5 bases from J, the junction kept 12 bases outside the gene matches. The CDR3 contains 14 residues. Per germline, CDR1 LNHDA and CDR2 SQIVND (reference sequence). CDR3 sequence (DNA): TGTGCCAGGAGAGGGACAGGACGGCTAGACGAGCAGTACTTC. This gives the protein CARRGTGRLDEQYF.

The genes are TRBV29-1 and TRBJ2-1, with TRBD2 matching over 8 bases. Trimming at V came to 4 bases and at J to 0 bases, leaving 2 bases not matched to a gene. Germline-derived CDR1 and CDR2 are SQVTM and ANQGSEA. CDR3 size: 14 residues. CDR3 residues: CSVVGTSSYNEQFF. CDR3 coding DNA: TGCAGCGTTGTGGGGACTAGCTCCTACAATGAGCAGTTCTTC.

Only a few counts were recorded for this clone. V is TRBV7-2 and J is TRBJ1-1, with TRBD1 matching over 8 bases. The germline V gene has CDR1 SGHTA and CDR2 FQGNSA. Trimming removed 5 bases from V and 5 bases from J; junction bases left unmatched: 7. The CDR3 spans 14 residues. CDR3 amino acids: CASSVGQGWTEAFF. The CDR3 nucleotides read TGTGCCAGCAGCGTCGGACAGGGATGGACTGAAGCTTTCTTT.

The gene calls are TRBV10-3 and TRBJ1-2; 10 bases are shared with TRBD1. Germline-derived CDR1 and CDR2 are ENHRY and SYGVKD. The J segment lost 3 bases and the V segment lost 6 bases, leaving 10 bases of the junction unmatched. The CDR3 length is 16 residues. The CDR3 bases are TGTGCCATCAGGGAGAACTCCGGGACAGGGGACTATGGCTACACCTTC. It specifies CAIRENSGTGDYGYTF.

The rearrangement joins TRBV4-1 to TRBJ1-3; D unclear. The V end was cut by 1 base, the J end by 0 bases, with 7 bases between. The CDR3 is 15 amino acids. Germline V CDR1 and CDR2: MGHRA, YSYEKL. Here the CDR3 reads CASSQGADSGNTIYF. The CDR3 bases are TGCGCCAGCAGCCAAGGGGCAGACTCTGGAAACACCATATATTTT.

The chain links TRBV18 to TRBJ2-7, with D possibly being TRBD1 (5 bases). This CDR3 is built from 13 residues. V shed 3 bases and J shed 4 bases, with 10 bases lying between them. Germline loops: CDR1 KGHSH, CDR2 LQKENI. The CDR3 reads CASSPKSGYEQYF. DNA of the CDR3: TGTGCCAGCTCACCGAAGTCAGGGTACGAGCAGTACTTC.

The chain has TRBV11-3 and TRBJ2-7; TRBD1 matches at 8 bases. Germline trimming cut 5 bases from V and 5 bases from J; bases unmatched to any gene: 5. This CDR3 has 13 amino acids. Looked up from germline, CDR1 is SGHNT and CDR2 is YENEEA. CDR3 bases: TGTGCCAGCAGCCTGACAGGGGTCAACGAGCAGTACTTC. Its protein product is CASSLTGVNEQYF.

The chain carries TRBV11-3 and TRBJ1-4; 10 bases line up with TRBD1. Germline loops: CDR1 SGHNT, CDR2 YENEEA. The CDR3 runs 15 residues. V shed 4 bases, J shed 10 bases, and the junction held 9 bases outside the gene matches. CDR3 sequence (DNA): TGTGCCAGCAGCTCTAGACAGGGGGCAATGGTAAAACTGTTTTTT. It encodes CASSSRQGAMVKLFF.

This clone was observed once. Different DNA sequences within this sample yield the same CDR3. The rearrangement links TRBV14 to TRBJ1-2; no definite D call. The CDR3 runs to 13 residues. V shed 2 bases and J shed 7 bases, with 11 bases lying between them. Per germline, CDR1 SGHDN and CDR2 FVKESK. The CDR3 DNA follows: TGTGCCAGCAGCCAAATACGGGGATCTGGCTACACCTTC. Protein sequence: CASSQIRGSGYTF.

This clone was detected a few times. J is TRBJ1-4 and V is TRBV3-1 (or the pseudogene TRBV3-2); weak D call: TRBD1 (6 bases). Germline CDR1 and CDR2: LGHDT and YNNKEL (reference sequence). The germline V and J ends were trimmed by 4 bases and 8 bases, with 23 bases remaining between them. There are 17 residues in the CDR3. This CDR3 reads CASSPNGYRDGEEKLFF. The DNA of the CDR3 is TGTGCCAGCAGCCCCAACGGCTACAGGGACGGTGAAGAAAAACTGTTTTTT.